This T cell receptor beta chain appears in the sequencing data of a study of blood T cell repertoires in COVID-19. Study at large: Researchers got acute and convalescent COVID-19 samples from the United States, Italy and Spain.

Germline loops: CDR1 SGHVS, CDR2 FQNEAQ. Trimming shortened V by 1 base and J by 6 bases, and 19 bases separated the two germline ends. The CDR3 extends over 17 amino acids. Participants came from 20 to 25 US areas, aged roughly 18 to 95 years. Participants had their cohort set by participant-reported clinical history. All recovered Cohort 3 donors got two negative PCRs, got clearance, or saw symptom resolution. The data were produced by immunoSEQ multiplex PCR, yet TCRdb's version contains in-frame clones alone and is incomplete. The sample has around 290,000 clones; 89% are singletons. V and J are TRBV7-8 and TRBJ2-1; D is possibly TRBD2 (6 bases). The sample taken for sequencing was PBMCs or T cells enriched from blood (not recorded which). The source is a woman in her forties who had recovered from COVID-19. Here the CDR3 reads CASSLVQGLPFFNEQFF. CDR3 sequence (DNA): TGTGCCAGCAGCTTAGTCCAAGGACTACCATTCTTCAATGAGCAGTTCTTC.